A single sample is the source of the 14 T cell receptor beta chains below, sequenced in a study of graft-versus-host responses after intestinal transplantation. Only in-frame clones appear in the TCRdb table, and some are missing; sequencing was by immunoSEQ multiplex PCR. Counted here are fewer than 30,000 clones, around 90% occurring once; the ten biggest clones make up 11%. Sequenced material: PBMCs, taken approximately 460 days after intestinal transplantation. These receptors were taken from a human patient who received an intestinal transplant, so some T cells may come from the graft donor.

CDR3 in amino acids: CASSPAAYEQYF. The CDR3 DNA sequence: TGTGCCAGCAGCCCCGCAGCCTACGAGCAGTACTTC. The rearrangement uses TRBV6-5 and TRBJ2-7; D gene uncertain. Germline V lookup: CDR1 MNHEY, CDR2 SVGAGI. This CDR3 contains 12 residues. V lost 6 bases, J lost 2 bases, and 8 bases lay in between.

The gene calls are TRBV18 and TRBJ1-6; a weak D match, TRBD1 (6 bases). The CDR3 is 15 amino acids. Trimming took off 3 bases at V and 7 bases at J, with 13 bases between the two ends. CDR1 and CDR2 from the germline V gene are KGHSH and LQKENI. CDR3 in DNA: TGTGCCAGCTCACCCTCCGCCAGGGGAAATTCACCCCTCCACTTT. As protein: CASSPSARGNSPLHF.

This clone was counted once. The chain uses TRBV19 and TRBJ2-3; perhaps TRBD1 as D (6 bases). CDR1 LNHDA and CDR2 SQIVND come from the germline V gene (reference sequence). The CDR3 runs to 17 residues. The V and J ends lost 3 bases and 7 bases respectively, with 23 bases between them. CDR3 DNA sequence: TGTGCCAGTAGTATTTTCGGGACAACAAAGTCAAGCTATACGCAGTATTTT. It specifies CASSIFGTTKSSYTQYF. The full variable domain, its missing parts supplied by reference TRBV19 and TRBJ2-3, is DGGITQSPKYLFRKEGQNVTLSCEQNLNHDAMYWYRQDPGQGLRLIYYSQIVNDFQKGDIAEGYSVSREKKESFPLTVTSAQKNPTAFYLCASSIFGTTKSSYTQYFGPGTRLTVL.

This rearrangement joins TRBV18 to TRBJ1-2; 8 nucleotides match TRBD1. Looked up from germline, CDR1 is KGHSH and CDR2 is LQKENI. V dropped 5 bases and J dropped 6; count of bases not matched to a gene: 8. The CDR3 runs 14 residues. The CDR3 nucleotides are TGTGCCAGCTCAGTACAGGGGGTTCAGGATGGCTACACCTTC. Its protein is CASSVQGVQDGYTF.

The chain links TRBV6-1 to TRBJ1-5; the D gene is possibly TRBD1 (6 bases). The V gene lost 6 bases and the J gene lost 0 bases, with 9 bases spanning the gap. The germline V gene encodes CDR1 MNHNS and CDR2 SASEGT. This CDR3 region has 14 residues. The CDR3 loop is CASSRGYSNQPQHF. In DNA form, the CDR3 reads TGTGCCAGCAGCAGGGGATATAGCAATCAGCCCCAGCATTTT.

Points on this clone: At one of its ends the junction is not consistent with the germline gene, which may arise from a read error. The genes are TRBV5-6 and TRBJ2-1, with D maybe TRBD2 (5 bases). The CDR3 sequence is 13 residues long. The germline CDR1 and CDR2 sequences are SGHDT and YYEEEE. CDR3 sequence (DNA): TGTGCCAGCAGCCCCGGACTGTACAGTGAGCAGTTCTTC. Translation: CASSPGLYSEQFF. Together with reference TRBV5-6 and TRBJ2-1, the CDR3 gives the full variable domain: DAGVTQSPTHLIKTRGQQVTLRCSPKSGHDTVSWYQQALGQGPQFIFQYYEEEERQRGNFPDRFSGHQFPNYSSELNVNALLLGDSALYLCASSPGLYSEQFFGPGTRLTVL.

This CDR3 reads CAWGWGKEKLFF. CDR3 nucleotide sequence: TGTGCCTGGGGATGGGGGAAAGAAAAACTGTTTTTT. J is TRBJ1-4 and V is TRBV30; D is possibly TRBD1 (5 bases). Trimming took off 5 bases at V and 8 bases at J, with 12 bases between the two ends. The CDR3 sequence is 12 residues long. Germline CDR1 GTSNPN, CDR2 SVGIG (reference sequence).

This chain joins TRBV14 and TRBJ2-3, with D perhaps TRBD1 (6 bases). The CDR3 has 16 amino acids. In germline, CDR1 is SGHDN, CDR2 FVKESK. With 1 base removed from V and 3 bases from J, the gap between germline ends came to 14 bases. The CDR3 spells CASSQVGGVITDTQYF. Written as DNA, the CDR3 is TGTGCCAGCAGCCAAGTAGGGGGAGTGATAACAGATACGCAGTATTTT.

The chain links TRBV27 to TRBJ2-7; tentative D call: TRBD2 (7 bases). The CDR3 sequence is 15 residues long. V was cut by 6 bases and J by 2 bases, with 17 bases left in between. The germline CDR1 and CDR2 sequences are MNHEY and SMNVEV (reference sequence). DNA for the CDR3: TGTGCCAGCAGGTCAGCGGGACACCACCCCTACGAGCAGTACTTC. Translating gives CASRSAGHHPYEQYF.

The chain recombines TRBV19 with TRBJ2-3, with D uncertain. Germline values: CDR1 LNHDA, CDR2 SQIVND (reference sequence). This CDR3 comprises 12 residues. The V and J ends lost 5 bases and 0 bases respectively, with 3 bases between them. CDR3 sequence: CASSASTDTQYF. The CDR3 DNA reads as TGTGCCAGTAGTGCGAGCACAGATACGCAGTATTTT.

This clone occurred a few times. For the CDR3, the DNA is TGTGCCAGCAGTTGGACAGAGAACACTGAAGCTTTCTTT. Encoded protein: CASSWTENTEAFF. The chain employs TRBV6-6 and TRBJ1-1, with D perhaps TRBD1 (6 bases). The CDR3 loop spans 13 amino acids. Per the germline V gene, CDR1 is MNHNY and CDR2 is SVGAGI (reference sequence). The V end was cut by 4 bases, the J end by 1 base, with 7 bases between.

The gene calls are TRBV4-1 and TRBJ1-4; no clear D. This CDR3 is 14 amino acids long. The germline CDR1 and CDR2 sequences are MGHRA and YSYEKL. The V end was cut by 5 bases, the J end by 6 bases, with 13 bases between. CDR3 nucleotides: TGCGCCAGCAGCAGCGGACCCCAAGATGAAAAACTGTTTTTT. It encodes CASSSGPQDEKLFF.

DNA for the CDR3: TGCGCCAGCAGCTTGGCACCTTCTGGGGCCAACGTCCTGACTTTC. This encodes CASSLAPSGANVLTF. The rearrangement uses TRBV5-1 and TRBJ2-6; D uncertain. Germline CDR1 reads SGHRS; CDR2 reads YFSETQ. Trimming stripped 0 bases from V and 1 base from J, with 5 bases between. The CDR3 spans 15 residues.

The rearrangement uses TRBV4-1 and TRBJ1-5; 7 bases align to TRBD1. Losses at the gene ends were 0 bases for V and 3 bases for J; bases not matched to a gene: 5. Germline CDR1 and CDR2: MGHRA and YSYEKL. This CDR3 is built from 16 residues. The CDR3 DNA is TGCGCCAGCAGCCAAGAATGGGGACAGAACAATCAGCCCCAGCATTTT. This encodes CASSQEWGQNNQPQHF.